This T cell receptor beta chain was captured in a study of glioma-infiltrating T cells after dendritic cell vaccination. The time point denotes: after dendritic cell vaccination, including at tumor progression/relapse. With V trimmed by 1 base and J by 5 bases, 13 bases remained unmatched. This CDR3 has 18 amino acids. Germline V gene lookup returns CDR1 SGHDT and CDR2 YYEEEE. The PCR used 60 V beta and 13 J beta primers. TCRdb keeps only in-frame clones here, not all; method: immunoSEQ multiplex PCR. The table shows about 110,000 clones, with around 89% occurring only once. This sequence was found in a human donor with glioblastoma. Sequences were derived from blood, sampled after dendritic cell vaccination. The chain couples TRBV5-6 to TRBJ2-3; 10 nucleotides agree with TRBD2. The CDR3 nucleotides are TGTGCCAGCAGCTTGCGGAAAGCGGGGGGGCCCCAAGGAGATACGCAGTATTTT. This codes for CASSLRKAGGPQGDTQYF.